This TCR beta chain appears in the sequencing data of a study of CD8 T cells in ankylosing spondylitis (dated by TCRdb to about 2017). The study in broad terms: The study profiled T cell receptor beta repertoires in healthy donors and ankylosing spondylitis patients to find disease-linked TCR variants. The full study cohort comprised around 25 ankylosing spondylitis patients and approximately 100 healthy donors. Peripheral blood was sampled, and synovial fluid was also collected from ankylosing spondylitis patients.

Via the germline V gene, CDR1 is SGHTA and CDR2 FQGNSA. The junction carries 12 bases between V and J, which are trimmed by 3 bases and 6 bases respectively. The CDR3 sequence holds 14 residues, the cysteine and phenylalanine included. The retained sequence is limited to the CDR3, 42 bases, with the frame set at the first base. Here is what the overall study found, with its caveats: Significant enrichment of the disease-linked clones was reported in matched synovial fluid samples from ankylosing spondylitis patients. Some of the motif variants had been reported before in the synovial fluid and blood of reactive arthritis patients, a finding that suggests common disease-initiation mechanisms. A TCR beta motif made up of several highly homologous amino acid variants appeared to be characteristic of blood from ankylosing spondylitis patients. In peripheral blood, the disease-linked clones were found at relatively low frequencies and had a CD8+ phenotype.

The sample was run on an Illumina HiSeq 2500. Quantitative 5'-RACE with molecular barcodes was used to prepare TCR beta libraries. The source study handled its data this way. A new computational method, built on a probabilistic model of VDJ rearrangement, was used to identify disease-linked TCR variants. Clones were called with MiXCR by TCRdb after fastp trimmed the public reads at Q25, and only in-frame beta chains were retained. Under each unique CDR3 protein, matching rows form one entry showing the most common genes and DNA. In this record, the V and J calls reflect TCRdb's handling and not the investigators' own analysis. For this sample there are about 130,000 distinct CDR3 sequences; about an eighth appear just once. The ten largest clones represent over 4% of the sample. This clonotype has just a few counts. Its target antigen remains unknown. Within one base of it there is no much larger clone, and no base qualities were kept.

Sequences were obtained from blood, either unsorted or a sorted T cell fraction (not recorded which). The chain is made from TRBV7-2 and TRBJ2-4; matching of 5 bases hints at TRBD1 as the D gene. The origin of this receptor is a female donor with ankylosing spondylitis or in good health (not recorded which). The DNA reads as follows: TGTGCCAGCAGCTTTTGGGGCTTGGGAAACATTCAGTACTTC. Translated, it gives CASSFWGLGNIQYF.